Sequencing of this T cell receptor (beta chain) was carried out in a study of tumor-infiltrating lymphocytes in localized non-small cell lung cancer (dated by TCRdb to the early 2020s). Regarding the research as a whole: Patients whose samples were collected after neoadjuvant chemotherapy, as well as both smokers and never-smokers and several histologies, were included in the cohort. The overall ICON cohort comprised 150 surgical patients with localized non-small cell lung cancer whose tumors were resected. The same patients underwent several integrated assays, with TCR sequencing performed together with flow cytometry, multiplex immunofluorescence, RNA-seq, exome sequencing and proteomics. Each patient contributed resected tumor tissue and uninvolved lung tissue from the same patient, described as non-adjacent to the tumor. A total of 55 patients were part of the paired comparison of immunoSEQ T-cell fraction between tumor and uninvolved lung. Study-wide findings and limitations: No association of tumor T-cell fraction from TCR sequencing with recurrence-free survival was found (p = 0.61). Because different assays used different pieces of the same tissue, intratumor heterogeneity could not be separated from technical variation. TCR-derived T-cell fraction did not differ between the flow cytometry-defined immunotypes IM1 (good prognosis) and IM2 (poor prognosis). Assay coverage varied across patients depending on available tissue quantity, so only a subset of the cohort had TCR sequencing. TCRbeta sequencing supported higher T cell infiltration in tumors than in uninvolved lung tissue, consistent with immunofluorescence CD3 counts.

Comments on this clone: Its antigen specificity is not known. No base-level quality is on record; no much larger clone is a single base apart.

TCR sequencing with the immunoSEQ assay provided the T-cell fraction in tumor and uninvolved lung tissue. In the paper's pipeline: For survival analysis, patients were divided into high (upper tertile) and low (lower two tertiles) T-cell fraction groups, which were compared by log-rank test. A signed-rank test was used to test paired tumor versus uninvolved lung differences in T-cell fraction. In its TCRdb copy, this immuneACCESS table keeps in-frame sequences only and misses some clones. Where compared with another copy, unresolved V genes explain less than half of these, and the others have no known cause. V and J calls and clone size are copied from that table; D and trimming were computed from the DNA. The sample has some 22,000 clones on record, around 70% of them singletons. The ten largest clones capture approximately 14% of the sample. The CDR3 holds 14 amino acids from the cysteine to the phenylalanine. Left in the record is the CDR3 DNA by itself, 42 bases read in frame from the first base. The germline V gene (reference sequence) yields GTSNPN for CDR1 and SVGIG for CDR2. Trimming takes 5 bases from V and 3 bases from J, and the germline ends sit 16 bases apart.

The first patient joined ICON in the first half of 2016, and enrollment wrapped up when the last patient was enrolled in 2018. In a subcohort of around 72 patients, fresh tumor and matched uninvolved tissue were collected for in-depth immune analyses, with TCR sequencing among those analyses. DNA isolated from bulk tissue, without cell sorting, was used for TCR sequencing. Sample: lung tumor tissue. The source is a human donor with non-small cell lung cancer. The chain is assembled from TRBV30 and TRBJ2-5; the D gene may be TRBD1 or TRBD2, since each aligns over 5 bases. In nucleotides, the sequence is TGTGCCTGGCGAAGGGGACCGGGGAAAGAGACCCAGTACTTC. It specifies CAWRRGPGKETQYF.